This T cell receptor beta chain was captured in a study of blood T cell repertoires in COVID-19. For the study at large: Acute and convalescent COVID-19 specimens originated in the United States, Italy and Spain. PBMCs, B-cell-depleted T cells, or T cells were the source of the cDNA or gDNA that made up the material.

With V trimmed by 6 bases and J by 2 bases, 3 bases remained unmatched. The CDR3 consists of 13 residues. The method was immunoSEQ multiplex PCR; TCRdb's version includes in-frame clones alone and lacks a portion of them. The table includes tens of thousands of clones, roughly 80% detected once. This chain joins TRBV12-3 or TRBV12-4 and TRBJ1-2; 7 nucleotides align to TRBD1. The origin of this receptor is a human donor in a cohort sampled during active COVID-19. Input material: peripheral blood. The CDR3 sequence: CASSLTGNYGYTF. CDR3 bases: TGTGCCAGCAGCCTGACAGGGAACTATGGCTACACCTTC.